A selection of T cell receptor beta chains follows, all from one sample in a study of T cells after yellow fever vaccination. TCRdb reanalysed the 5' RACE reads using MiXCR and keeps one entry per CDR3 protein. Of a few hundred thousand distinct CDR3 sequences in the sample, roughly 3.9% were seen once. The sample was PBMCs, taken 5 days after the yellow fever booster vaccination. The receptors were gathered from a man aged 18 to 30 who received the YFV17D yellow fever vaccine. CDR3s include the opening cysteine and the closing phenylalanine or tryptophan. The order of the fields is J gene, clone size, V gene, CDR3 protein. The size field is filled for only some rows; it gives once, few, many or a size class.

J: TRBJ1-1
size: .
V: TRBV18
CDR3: CASSLTGPEAFF

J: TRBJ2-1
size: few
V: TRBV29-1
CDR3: CSVVFVGTDNNEQFF

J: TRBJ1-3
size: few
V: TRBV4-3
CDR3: CASSQYRGSGNTIYF

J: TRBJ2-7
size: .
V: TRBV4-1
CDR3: CASSQVIGADYEQYF

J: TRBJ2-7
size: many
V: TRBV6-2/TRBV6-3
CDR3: CASSYSSGVHEQYF

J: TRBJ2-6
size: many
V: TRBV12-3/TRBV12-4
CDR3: CASSLGAGANVLTF

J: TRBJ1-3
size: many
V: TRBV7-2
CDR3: CASSHFADGSSGNTIYF

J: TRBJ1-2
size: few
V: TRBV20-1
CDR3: CSAIPGGSARGYTF

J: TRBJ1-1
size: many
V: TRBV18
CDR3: CASSPTGGNTEAFF

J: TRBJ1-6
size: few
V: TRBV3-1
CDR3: CASSQHRDRLSPLHF

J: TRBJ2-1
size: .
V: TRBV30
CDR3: CAWTVGPWHLFF

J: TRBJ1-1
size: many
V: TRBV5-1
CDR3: CASSYRDMNTEAFF

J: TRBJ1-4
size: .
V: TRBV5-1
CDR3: CASSLQKGGGEKLFF

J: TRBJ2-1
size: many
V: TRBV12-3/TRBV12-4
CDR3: CASSYPGTGVNEQFF

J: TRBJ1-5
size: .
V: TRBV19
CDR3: CASSINQGRTGNQPQHF

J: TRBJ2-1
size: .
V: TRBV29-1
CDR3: CSARDGSYNEQFF

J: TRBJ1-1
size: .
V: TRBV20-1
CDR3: CSAIKGRSTEAFF

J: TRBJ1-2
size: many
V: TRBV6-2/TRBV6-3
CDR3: CASSRGTPTTMGYTF